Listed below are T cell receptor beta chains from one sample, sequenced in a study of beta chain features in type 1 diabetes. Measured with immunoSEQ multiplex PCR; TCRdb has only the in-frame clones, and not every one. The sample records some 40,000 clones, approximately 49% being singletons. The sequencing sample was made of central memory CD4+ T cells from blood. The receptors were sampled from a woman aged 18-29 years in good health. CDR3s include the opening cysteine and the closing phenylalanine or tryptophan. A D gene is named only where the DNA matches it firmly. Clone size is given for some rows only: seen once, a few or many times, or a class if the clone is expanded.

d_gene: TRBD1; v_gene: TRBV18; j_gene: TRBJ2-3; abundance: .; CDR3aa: CASSPYRTGRNTDTQYF; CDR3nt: TGTGCCAGCTCACCTTACCGGACAGGCCGAAACACAGATACGCAGTATTTT
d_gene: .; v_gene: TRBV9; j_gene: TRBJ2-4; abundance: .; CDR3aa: CDPSPDNRGNIQYF; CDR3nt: TGTGACCCCTCGCCAGATAATCGGGGGAACATTCAGTACTTC
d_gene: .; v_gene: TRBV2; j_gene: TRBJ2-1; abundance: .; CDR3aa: CASRPPNNQFF; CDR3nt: TGTGCCAGCAGGCCCCCCAACAACCAGTTCTTC
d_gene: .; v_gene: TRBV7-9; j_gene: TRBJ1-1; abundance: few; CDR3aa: CASSFEGTGTEAFF; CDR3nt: TGTGCCAGCAGCTTTGAGGGTACGGGCACTGAAGCTTTCTTT
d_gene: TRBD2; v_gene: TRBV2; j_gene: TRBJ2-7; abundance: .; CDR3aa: CASSELAGPYEQYF; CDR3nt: TGTGCCAGCAGTGAACTAGCGGGTCCCTACGAGCAGTACTTC
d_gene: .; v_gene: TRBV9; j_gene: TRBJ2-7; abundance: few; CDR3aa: CASSVGGFDEQYF; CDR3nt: TGTGCCAGCAGCGTAGGAGGGTTCGACGAGCAGTACTTC
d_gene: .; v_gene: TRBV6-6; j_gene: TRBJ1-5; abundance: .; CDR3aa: CASSSPGNNQPQHF; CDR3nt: TGTGCCAGCAGTTCCCCGGGGAACAATCAGCCCCAGCATTTT
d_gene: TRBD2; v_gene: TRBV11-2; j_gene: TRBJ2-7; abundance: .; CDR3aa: CASSEGRGGRTYEQYF; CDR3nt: TGTGCCAGCAGTGAGGGGAGGGGCGGGAGGACCTACGAGCAGTACTTC
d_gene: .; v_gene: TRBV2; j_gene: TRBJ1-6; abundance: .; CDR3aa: CASSDENSPLHF; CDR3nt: TGTGCCAGCAGTGATGAGAATTCACCCCTCCACTTT
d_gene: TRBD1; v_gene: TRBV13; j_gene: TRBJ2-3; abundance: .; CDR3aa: CASSLRQGSTDTQYF; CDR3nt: TGTGCCAGCAGCCTACGACAGGGTAGCACAGATACGCAGTATTTT
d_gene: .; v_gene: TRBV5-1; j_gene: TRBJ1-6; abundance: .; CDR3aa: CASSSTHTSEVPLHF; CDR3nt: TGCGCCAGCAGCTCAACCCATACATCGGAGGTCCCCCTCCACTTT
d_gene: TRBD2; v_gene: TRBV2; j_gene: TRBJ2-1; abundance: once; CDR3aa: CASRDLVAGFTGEQFF; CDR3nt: TGTGCCAGCAGGGACCTCGTAGCGGGGTTCACGGGTGAGCAGTTCTTC
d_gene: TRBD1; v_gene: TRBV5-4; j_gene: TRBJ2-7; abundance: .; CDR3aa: CASSWATGAKLYEQYF; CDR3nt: TGTGCCAGCAGCTGGGCCACAGGGGCGAAACTCTACGAGCAGTACTTC
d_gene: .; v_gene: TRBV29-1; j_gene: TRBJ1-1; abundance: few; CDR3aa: CSVTGHLNTEAFF; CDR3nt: TGCAGCGTCACAGGACATTTGAACACTGAAGCTTTCTTT
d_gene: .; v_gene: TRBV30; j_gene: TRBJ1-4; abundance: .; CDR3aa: CAWRTGAGGHEKLFF; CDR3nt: TGCGCCTGGAGGACGGGTGCGGGGGGCCATGAAAAACTGTTTTTT
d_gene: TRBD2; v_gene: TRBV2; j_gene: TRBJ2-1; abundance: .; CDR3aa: CASSGGRANEQFF; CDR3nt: TGTGCCAGCAGTGGCGGGAGGGCCAATGAGCAGTTCTTC
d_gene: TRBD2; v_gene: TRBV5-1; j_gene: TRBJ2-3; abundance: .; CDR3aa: CASSSGLAGGVSRPDTQYF; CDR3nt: TGCGCCAGCAGCTCGGGACTAGCGGGCGGGGTCAGTCGGCCAGATACGCAGTATTTT
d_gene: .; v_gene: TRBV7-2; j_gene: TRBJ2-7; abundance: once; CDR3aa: CASSFPETGDSYEQYF; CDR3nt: TGTGCCAGCAGCTTTCCGGAGACAGGCGACTCCTACGAGCAGTACTTC
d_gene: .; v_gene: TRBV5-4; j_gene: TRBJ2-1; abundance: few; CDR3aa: CASRPPGGNEQFF; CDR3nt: TGTGCCAGCAGACCCCCCGGGGGCAATGAGCAGTTCTTC
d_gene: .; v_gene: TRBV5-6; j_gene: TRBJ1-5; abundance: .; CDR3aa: CASTTSRGPNQPQHF; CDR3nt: TGTGCCAGCACGACTAGCCGCGGCCCCAATCAGCCCCAGCATTTT
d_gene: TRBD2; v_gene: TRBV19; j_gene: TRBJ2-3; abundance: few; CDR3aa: CASSSHLAGGQTQYF; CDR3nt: TGTGCCAGTAGTAGCCATCTAGCGGGGGGACAAACGCAGTATTTT
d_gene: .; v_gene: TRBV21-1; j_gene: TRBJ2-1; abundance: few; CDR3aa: CASTQDRSDEQFF; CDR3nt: TGTGCCAGCACTCAGGACAGGAGCGATGAGCAGTTCTTC
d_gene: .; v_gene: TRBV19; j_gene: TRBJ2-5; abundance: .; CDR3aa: CASSIGGRRGEETQYF; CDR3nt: TGTGCCAGTAGTATTGGCGGACGCAGGGGAGAAGAGACCCAGTACTTC
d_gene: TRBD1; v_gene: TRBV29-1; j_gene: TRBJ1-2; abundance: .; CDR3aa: CSVARGQGDGYTF; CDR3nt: TGCAGCGTTGCTCGGGGACAGGGAGATGGCTACACCTTC
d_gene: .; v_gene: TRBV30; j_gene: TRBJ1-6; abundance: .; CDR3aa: CASYRTDNSPLHF; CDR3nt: TGTGCCTCGTATAGGACAGATAATTCACCCCTCCACTTT
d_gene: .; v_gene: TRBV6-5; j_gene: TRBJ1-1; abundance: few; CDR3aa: CASSYRTEAFF; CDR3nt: TGTGCCAGCAGTTACCGCACTGAAGCTTTCTTT
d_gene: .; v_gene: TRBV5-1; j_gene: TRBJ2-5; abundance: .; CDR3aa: CASSFDQETQYF; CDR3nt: TGCGCCAGCAGCTTCGACCAAGAGACCCAGTACTTC
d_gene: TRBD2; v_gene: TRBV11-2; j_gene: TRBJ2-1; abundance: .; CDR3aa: CASSLGLAGSYNEQFF; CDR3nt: TGTGCCAGCAGCTTGGGACTAGCGGGATCCTACAATGAGCAGTTCTTC
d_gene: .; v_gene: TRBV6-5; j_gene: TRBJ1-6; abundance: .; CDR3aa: CASSYSGPRGSPLHF; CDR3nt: TGTGCCAGCAGTTACTCGGGTCCAAGAGGGTCACCCCTCCACTTT
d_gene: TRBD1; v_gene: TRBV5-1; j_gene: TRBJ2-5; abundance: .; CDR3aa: CASSLAEAGGRETQYF; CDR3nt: TGCGCCAGCAGCTTGGCCGAGGCAGGGGGCCGAGAGACCCAGTACTTC
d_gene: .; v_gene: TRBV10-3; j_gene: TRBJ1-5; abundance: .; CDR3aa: CAIKKGSDQPQHF; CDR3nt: TGTGCCATCAAGAAGGGGTCGGATCAGCCCCAGCATTTT
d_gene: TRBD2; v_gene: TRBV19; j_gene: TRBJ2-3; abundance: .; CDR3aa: CASRAAFVGGFTDTQYF; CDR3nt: TGTGCCAGTAGGGCGGCCTTTGTGGGGGGGTTCACAGATACGCAGTATTTT